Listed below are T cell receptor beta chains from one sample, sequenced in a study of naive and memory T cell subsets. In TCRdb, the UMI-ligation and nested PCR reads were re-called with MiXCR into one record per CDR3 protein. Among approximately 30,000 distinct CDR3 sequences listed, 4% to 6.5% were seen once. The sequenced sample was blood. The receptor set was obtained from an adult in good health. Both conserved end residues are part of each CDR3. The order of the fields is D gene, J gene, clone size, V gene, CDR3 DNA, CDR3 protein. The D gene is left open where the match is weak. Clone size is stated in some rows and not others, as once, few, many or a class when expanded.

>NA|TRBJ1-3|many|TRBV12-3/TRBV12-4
TGTGCCAGCAGTACGCCACGGAGCTCTGGAAACACCATATATTTT
CASSTPRSSGNTIYF
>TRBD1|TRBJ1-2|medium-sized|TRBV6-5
TGTGCCAGCACTCCAGGGGGCGCGGATGGCTACACCTTC
CASTPGGADGYTF
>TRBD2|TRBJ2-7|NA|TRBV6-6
TGTGCCAGCAGTTATGGGACTAGCGAGATCTACGAGCAGTACTTC
CASSYGTSEIYEQYF
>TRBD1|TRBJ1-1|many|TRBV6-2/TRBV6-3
TGTGCCAGCAGTCCGCGACAGGGGGTCACAACCTTTTTGAACACTGAAGCTTTCTTT
CASSPRQGVTTFLNTEAFF
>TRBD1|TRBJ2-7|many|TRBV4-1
TGCGCCAGCAGCCCAGCAGGGGGTTTCGTTTACGAGCAGTACTTC
CASSPAGGFVYEQYF
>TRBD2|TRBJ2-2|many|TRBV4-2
TGTGCCAGCAGCCAAGGCGGGGGAGCCGGGGAGCTGTTTTTT
CASSQGGGAGELFF
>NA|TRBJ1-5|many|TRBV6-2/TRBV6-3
TGTGCCAGCAACGCTCCGACAGGCCTCACACATAGCAATCAGCCCCAGCATTTT
CASNAPTGLTHSNQPQHF
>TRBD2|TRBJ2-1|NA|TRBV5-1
TGCGCCAGCAGTCTAGCGGGCGGTAATTACAATGAGCAGTTCTTC
CASSLAGGNYNEQFF
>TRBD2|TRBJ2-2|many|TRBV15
TGTGCCACCAGCAGCGGGAGGGGAGTAGGTACCGGGGAGCTGTTTTTT
CATSSGRGVGTGELFF
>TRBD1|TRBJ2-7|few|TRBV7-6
TGTGCCAGCAGCGCACAGGGGGTACTAAGCTACGAGCAGTACTTC
CASSAQGVLSYEQYF
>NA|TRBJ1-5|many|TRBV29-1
TGCAGCGTTGTAGAAGGGGTTGCTGATAGCAATCAGCCCCAGCATTTT
CSVVEGVADSNQPQHF
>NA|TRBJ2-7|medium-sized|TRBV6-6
TGTGCCAGCGGGGAATACGAGCAGTACTTC
CASGEYEQYF
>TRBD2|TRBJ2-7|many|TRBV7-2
TGTGCCAGCAGCTCCGGGCGGACTAGCGGGATCCGCTCCTACGAGCAGTACTTC
CASSSGRTSGIRSYEQYF
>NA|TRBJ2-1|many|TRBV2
TGTGCCAGCGGGAGAGGGGCCTACAATGAGCAGTTCTTC
CASGRGAYNEQFF
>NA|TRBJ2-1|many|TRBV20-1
TGCAGTGCGCTAGGTAGCGCGCAGTTCTTC
CSALGSAQFF
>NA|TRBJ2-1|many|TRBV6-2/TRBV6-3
TGTGCCAGCAGTCCGACGTACAGCTCCTACAATGAGCAGTTCTTC
CASSPTYSSYNEQFF
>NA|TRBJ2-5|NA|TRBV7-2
TGTGCCAGCAGCTGGGACGGCCACCAAGAGACCCAGTACTTC
CASSWDGHQETQYF